Listed here is a single T cell receptor beta chain. This sample stems from a study of T cell responses to AZD1222 COVID-19 vaccine. Germline lookup yields CDR1 LNHDA and CDR2 SQIVND (reference sequence). The CDR3 has 14 residues. J lost 7 bases, V lost 6 bases, and 7 bases had no gene match. This table comes from immunoSEQ multiplex PCR, and its TCRdb copy is limited to in-frame clones, with some not included. Of approximately 180,000 clones listed, 85% to 95% are singletons. The chain recombines TRBV19 with TRBJ1-2; TRBD1 agrees at 11 bases. The sequencing used peripheral blood, collected on day 0 of AZD1222 vaccination. This TCR derives from an adult in good health. CDR3 nucleotide sequence: TGTGCCAGTAGCCAACCCGGACAGGGGGCTGGCTACACCTTC. Amino acids: CASSQPGQGAGYTF.